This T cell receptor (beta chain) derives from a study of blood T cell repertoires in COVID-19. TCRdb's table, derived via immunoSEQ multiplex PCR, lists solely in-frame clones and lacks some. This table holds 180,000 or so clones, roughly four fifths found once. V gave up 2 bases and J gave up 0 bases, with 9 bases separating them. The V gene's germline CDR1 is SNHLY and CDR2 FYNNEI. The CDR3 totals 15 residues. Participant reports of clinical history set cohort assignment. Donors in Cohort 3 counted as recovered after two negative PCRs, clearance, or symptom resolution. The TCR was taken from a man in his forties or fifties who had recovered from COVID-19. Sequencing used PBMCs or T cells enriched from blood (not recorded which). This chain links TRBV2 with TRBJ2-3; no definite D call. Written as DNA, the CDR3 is TGTGCCAGCAGTGAACAGACAACTAGCACAGATACGCAGTATTTT. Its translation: CASSEQTTSTDTQYF.